What follows are 17 T cell receptor beta chains derived from one specimen sequenced in a study of T-cell memory formation after mild COVID-19. In TCRdb, the 5' RACE reads were re-called with MiXCR into one record per CDR3 protein. The sample lists fewer than 350,000 distinct CDR3 sequences, approximately 15% occurring once. The specimen sequenced was PBMCs or a T cell subset sorted from them (not recorded which). Source of these receptors: a man between 18 and 29 years old who had mild COVID-19 (a few samples of this study predate the infection). Cell type and time point are not known.

This clonotype was counted many times. V usage is TRBV28 and J usage is TRBJ1-5; D call uncertain. Between the trimmed V and J ends, which lost 4 bases and 6 bases, there was a span of 7 bases. Germline CDR1 is MDHEN and CDR2 is SYDVKM. CDR3 length: 12 residues. In nucleotides, the CDR3 is TGTGCCAGCAGTTACGGAGGTCAGCCCCAGCATTTT. It translates to CASSYGGQPQHF.

This clonotype was seen once. The chain employs TRBV5-6 and TRBJ2-5; 9 bases are shared with TRBD2. Unmatched junction bases numbered 7, after V lost 4 bases and J lost 6 bases. Germline V gives CDR1 SGHDT, CDR2 YYEEEE. This CDR3 contains 14 residues. Here the CDR3 DNA reads TGTGCCAGCAGCGGGCGGGGGGGACGAAAGACCCAGTACTTC. Protein sequence: CASSGRGGRKTQYF.

The rearrangement links TRBV11-2 to TRBJ1-2; 7 positions match TRBD1. Germline CDR1 is SGHAT and CDR2 is FQNNGV. The CDR3 is made up of 13 amino acids. J was trimmed by 4 bases and V by 5 bases; bases with no gene match: 4. The CDR3 protein is CASSMGQIYGYTF. The CDR3 nucleotides are TGTGCCAGCAGCATGGGACAGATCTATGGCTACACCTTC.

The chain combines TRBV9 with TRBJ1-6, with 7 positions matching TRBD1. J was trimmed by 8 bases and V by 4 bases; bases with no gene match: 9. Germline V gene lookup returns CDR1 SGDLS and CDR2 YYNGEE. The CDR3 has 15 residues. The CDR3 nucleotides read TGTGCCAGCAGCAGACAGGGTTTTGGCGATTCACCCCTCCACTTT. Residues: CASSRQGFGDSPLHF.

This clonotype was observed at least ten times. The chain's CDR3 is CASTERDTSYEQYV. For the CDR3, the DNA is TGTGCCAGCACCGAGCGGGACACTTCCTACGAGCAGTACGTC. The gene calls are TRBV6-1 and TRBJ2-7, with D possibly TRBD2 on 7 matching bases. The CDR3 loop spans 14 amino acids. Per the germline V gene, CDR1 is MNHNS and CDR2 is SASEGT. The germline V and J ends were trimmed by 7 bases and 1 base, with 14 bases remaining between them.

This clonotype has only a few counts. The rearrangement joins TRBV2 to TRBJ2-5; D ambiguous. Per germline, CDR1 SNHLY and CDR2 FYNNEI. The CDR3 is 13 residues long. Trimming stripped 4 bases from V and 2 bases from J, with 8 bases between. The CDR3 DNA reads as TGTGCCAGCAGTGGAGCTCAACAAGAGACCCAGTACTTC. Amino acids: CASSGAQQETQYF. The entire variable domain, with the rest obtained from reference TRBV2 and TRBJ2-5, is as follows: EPEVTQTPSHQVTQMGQEVILRCVPISNHLYFYWYRQILGQKVEFLVSFYNNEISEKSEIFDDQFSVERPDGSNFTLKIRSTKLEDSAMYFCASSGAQQETQYFGPGTRLLVL.

The genes are TRBV7-8 and TRBJ2-7, with D unclear. The length of the CDR3 is 16 residues. Germline CDR1 reads SGHVS; CDR2 reads FQNEAQ. V lost 5 bases and J 1 base, leaving 18 bases between the germline ends. The CDR3: CASSLDPRAPSYEQYF. The CDR3 nucleotides read TGTGCCAGCAGCCTTGACCCTCGGGCCCCGTCCTACGAGCAGTACTTC.

This clonotype has more than one count but fewer than ten. The chain recombines TRBV4-1 with TRBJ2-4, with D possibly being TRBD1 (6 bases). CDR3 size: 15 residues. Germline V gene data show CDR1 as MGHRA and CDR2 as YSYEKL. V shed 2 bases and J shed 3 bases, with 11 bases lying between them. The chain's CDR3 is CASSQSDRGKNIQYF. As DNA, the CDR3 is TGCGCCAGCAGCCAATCGGACAGAGGCAAAAACATTCAGTACTTC.

The chain joins TRBV5-1 to TRBJ2-5; D is uncertain. The ends were cut back, 0 bases at V and 5 bases at J, with 11 bases in the middle. CDR1 is SGHRS, CDR2 YFSETQ, per germline. CDR3 size: 14 residues. The CDR3 DNA reads as TGCGCCAGCAGCTTGGGGCCCCCCGGGGAGACCCAGTACTTC. Residues: CASSLGPPGETQYF.

The V and J genes are TRBV7-3 and TRBJ2-3; the D gene could be TRBD1 or TRBD2 (5 bases each). Trimming pared 5 bases from V and 5 bases from J, leaving 14 bases between. CDR1 is SGHTA, CDR2 FQGTGA, per germline. This CDR3 is built from 14 residues. The CDR3 bases are TGTGCCAGCAGCCCTTACAGGACTCAAGATACGCAGTATTTT. It is translated as CASSPYRTQDTQYF.

This chain connects TRBV6-5 to TRBJ1-2; the D is unclear. The V end lost 0 bases, the J end lost 6 bases, and 20 bases lay between the germline ends. Per germline, CDR1 MNHEY and CDR2 SVGAGI. The CDR3 totals 17 residues. The CDR3 DNA reads TGTGCCAGCAGTTACTCGATAACGATCCAGGACGGAGATGGCTACACCTTC. Its protein product is CASSYSITIQDGDGYTF.

This clonotype was seen a few times. The chain recombines TRBV2 with TRBJ2-2; D not certain. CDR1 and CDR2 from the germline V gene are SNHLY and FYNNEI. V lost 6 bases, J lost 0 bases, and 8 bases lay in between. The CDR3 loop spans 14 amino acids. CDR3 in amino acids: CASRAEPNTGELFF. CDR3 coding DNA: TGTGCCAGCAGGGCAGAACCGAACACCGGGGAGCTGTTTTTT.

The chain recombines TRBV5-4 with TRBJ2-3, with D possibly TRBD1 on 5 matching bases. The V gene lost 0 bases and the J gene lost 1 base, with 12 bases spanning the gap. This CDR3 region has 16 residues. The germline V gene has CDR1 SGHNT and CDR2 YYREEE (reference sequence). The CDR3 nucleotides are TGTGCCAGCAGCTTGGATCAGACAGTCGGCACAGATACGCAGTATTTT. Its protein is CASSLDQTVGTDTQYF.

The gene calls are TRBV7-9 and TRBJ2-5, with 8 bases identical to TRBD1. Germline CDR1 SEHNR, CDR2 FQNEAQ (reference sequence). V dropped 5 bases and J dropped 1; count of bases not matched to a gene: 9. This CDR3 comprises 16 residues. DNA for the CDR3: TGTGCCAGCAGCCCAAGGACAGGGCAGTCCCAAGAGACCCAGTACTTC. Protein: CASSPRTGQSQETQYF.

This clonotype was detected a few times. The CDR3 protein is CASRPSTGLYEQYF. For the CDR3, the DNA is TGTGCCAGCAGACCTTCGACGGGACTCTACGAGCAGTACTTC. The chain is built from TRBV12-3 or TRBV12-4 and TRBJ2-7; possibly TRBD2 for D (6 bases). Trimming cost V 6 bases and J 3 bases, with 15 bases left between them. The CDR3 is 14 amino acids.

The chain is built from TRBV6-5 and TRBJ2-1; perhaps D is TRBD1 or TRBD2 (6 bases each). Deletions cut 0 bases from V and 2 bases from J, with 23 bases between. The CDR3 loop spans 20 amino acids. Germline lookup yields CDR1 MNHEY and CDR2 SVGAGI. In DNA form, the CDR3 reads TGTGCCAGCAGTTACTCGGGGGGCAGGATCGAAATTAGCCCCTACAATGAGCAGTTCTTC. Translation: CASSYSGGRIEISPYNEQFF.

This clonotype was counted only a few times. This rearrangement joins TRBV5-1 to TRBJ2-3; D is perhaps TRBD1 (7 bases). V lost 3 bases and J 5 bases, leaving 16 bases between the germline ends. CDR3 length equals 15 residues. Germline V gene data show CDR1 as SGHRS and CDR2 as YFSETQ. CDR3 region: CASSYQGGGVDTQYF. CDR3 nucleotide sequence: TGCGCCAGCAGCTATCAGGGGGGCGGTGTAGATACGCAGTATTTT. The variable domain in full, with the rest retrieved from reference TRBV5-1 and TRBJ2-3, is KAGVTQTPRYLIKTRGQQVTLSCSPISGHRSVSWYQQTPGQGLQFLFEYFSETQRNKGNFPGRFSGRQFSNSRSEMNVSTLELGDSALYLCASSYQGGGVDTQYFGPGTRLTVL.